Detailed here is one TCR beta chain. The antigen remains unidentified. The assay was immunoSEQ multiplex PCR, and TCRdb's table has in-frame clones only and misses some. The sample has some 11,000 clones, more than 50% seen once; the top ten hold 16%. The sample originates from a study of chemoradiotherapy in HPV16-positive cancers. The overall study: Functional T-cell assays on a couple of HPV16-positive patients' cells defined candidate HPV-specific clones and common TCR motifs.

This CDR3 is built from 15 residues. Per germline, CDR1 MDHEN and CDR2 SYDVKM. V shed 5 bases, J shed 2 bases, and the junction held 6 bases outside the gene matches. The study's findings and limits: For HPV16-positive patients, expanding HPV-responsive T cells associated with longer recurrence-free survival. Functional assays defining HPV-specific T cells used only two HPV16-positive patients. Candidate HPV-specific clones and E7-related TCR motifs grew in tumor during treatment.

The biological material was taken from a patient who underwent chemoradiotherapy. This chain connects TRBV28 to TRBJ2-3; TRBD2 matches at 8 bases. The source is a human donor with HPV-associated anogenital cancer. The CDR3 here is CASSITSGNTDTQYF. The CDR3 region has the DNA TGTGCCAGCAGTATTACTAGCGGCAACACAGATACGCAGTATTTT.